Listed here are 11 T cell receptor beta chains from one sample, sequenced in a study of human T cells and chemical hapten exposure (dated by TCRdb to the early 2020s). Read against the paper, the sample's time point label means: patch test 1, 2 weeks after DPC sensitization. The sample's treatment or condition label is to be understood as: therapeutic diphenylcyclopropenone sensitization with weekly scalp DPC. Library construction relied on RACE. The sequencer was a NextSeq 500. TCRdb took the public reads, trimmed them with fastp at Q25, ran MiXCR for clone calling and kept in-frame beta chains. Every distinct CDR3 protein forms one entry, paired with its most common genes and DNA. This sample gives about 99,000 distinct CDR3 sequences in total; approximately 13% of them show up just once. Approximately 2% of the sample lies in the top ten. The sequencing here drew on whole blood, taken in connection with sensitization to the hapten diphenylcyclopropenone (DPC). These receptors all come from a woman aged 40 to 50 with alopecia areata. Some clones in this sample may be carry-over from other donors' samples.

This chain uses TRBV7-2 with TRBJ1-3; D gene unclear. Germline lookup yields CDR1 SGHTA and CDR2 FQGNSA. This CDR3 contains 12 residues. V lost 8 bases and J 4 bases, leaving 9 bases between the germline ends. The CDR3 DNA is TGTGCCAGCGCCGAGTACGGAAACACCATATATTTT. Its protein product is CASAEYGNTIYF.

This clonotype was observed a handful of times. This sequence joins TRBV27 and TRBJ2-7; possible D gene TRBD1, 6 bases. The length of the CDR3 is 14 residues. The V and J ends lost 2 bases and 3 bases respectively, with 11 bases between them. Germline V gene lookup returns CDR1 MNHEY and CDR2 SMNVEV (reference sequence). The CDR3 DNA reads TGTGCCAGCAGTTTAACAGCAGGGGTCTACGAGCAGTACTTC. This encodes CASSLTAGVYEQYF.

The rearrangement links TRBV6-2 or TRBV6-3 to TRBJ2-5; D gene uncertain. Deletions cut 4 bases from V and 4 bases from J, with 7 bases between. The CDR3 is 12 amino acids. Germline V gene data show CDR1 as MNHEY and CDR2 as SVGEGT. The CDR3 spells CASSSNGETQYF. CDR3 DNA sequence: TGTGCCAGCAGTTCCAACGGAGAGACCCAGTACTTC.

This clonotype was found many times. CDR3 sequence: CASSEASKETQYF. For the CDR3, the DNA is TGTGCCAGCAGCGAGGCCTCAAAAGAGACCCAGTACTTC. The rearrangement links TRBV9 to TRBJ2-5; D is unresolved. The CDR3 sequence is 13 residues long. V gave up 3 bases and J gave up 3 bases, with 9 bases separating them. The germline gives CDR1 SGDLS, CDR2 YYNGEE.

The rearrangement links TRBV5-1 to TRBJ2-7, with 9 bases matching TRBD1. CDR3 length equals 14 residues. From germline, CDR1 is SGHRS and CDR2 YFSETQ. With V trimmed by 5 bases and J by 1 base, 4 bases remained unmatched. The CDR3 DNA follows: TGCGCCAGCAGATCCGGGACAGGGTCCTACGAGCAGTACTTC. Protein: CASRSGTGSYEQYF.

The chain joins TRBV29-1 to TRBJ2-7; 9 bases are a match to TRBD1. This CDR3 comprises 15 residues. Germline lookup yields CDR1 SQVTM and CDR2 ANQGSEA. J gave up 2 bases and V 4 bases, and 9 bases lay outside the gene matches. The CDR3 DNA follows: TGCAGCGTTGCCGACAGGGGGAGGGGCCCCTACGAGCAGTACTTC. Protein product: CSVADRGRGPYEQYF.

Ten or more counts support this clonotype. V and J are TRBV12-3 or TRBV12-4 and TRBJ1-1, with D hard to call. The CDR3 contains 14 residues. V shed 6 bases and J shed 0 bases, with 11 bases lying between them. CDR3 coding DNA: TGTGCCAGCAGCCGCGGCAGCTTGAACACTGAAGCTTTCTTT. Its protein product is CASSRGSLNTEAFF.

This chain links TRBV4-3 with TRBJ2-7, with 9 nucleotides matching TRBD2. The CDR3 runs to 17 residues. The trim removed 1 base at V and 0 bases at J, leaving 7 bases unmatched. Germline V gives CDR1 LGHNA, CDR2 YSLEER. Written as DNA, the CDR3 is TGCGCCAGCAGCCAAGGCCCCAGCGGGAGGAGCTCCTACGAGCAGTACTTC. Translated: CASSQGPSGRSSYEQYF.

This clonotype was picked up many times. This sequence joins TRBV7-8 and TRBJ1-3; D is undetermined. The V and J ends lost 3 bases and 0 bases respectively, with 9 bases between them. This CDR3 has 15 residues. The germline V gene has CDR1 SGHVS and CDR2 FQNEAQ. CDR3 DNA sequence: TGTGCCAGCAGCTTGGAGGGTAGCTCTGGAAACACCATATATTTT. This gives the protein CASSLEGSSGNTIYF.

This clonotype came up many times. The gene calls are TRBV7-6 and TRBJ2-5; 14 nucleotides match TRBD2. V lost 2 bases to trimming and J lost 5 bases; unmatched junction nucleotides: 7. The CDR3 spans 17 residues. Germline V gene sequence: CDR1 SGHVS, CDR2 FNYEAQ. CDR3 bases: TGTGCCAGCAGCTTAAAAGGACTAGCGGGAGGTTGGGAGACCCAGTACTTC. Its protein product is CASSLKGLAGGWETQYF.

This clonotype occurred a few times. The chain recombines TRBV7-9 with TRBJ2-1, with a possible D match to TRBD1 (6 bases). The V gene lost 6 bases and the J gene lost 6 bases, with 12 bases spanning the gap. The V gene's germline CDR1 is SEHNR and CDR2 FQNEAQ (reference sequence). The CDR3 loop spans 13 amino acids. The CDR3 sequence is CASRRAGANEQFF. DNA for the CDR3: TGTGCCAGCAGAAGGGCAGGGGCCAATGAGCAGTTCTTC.